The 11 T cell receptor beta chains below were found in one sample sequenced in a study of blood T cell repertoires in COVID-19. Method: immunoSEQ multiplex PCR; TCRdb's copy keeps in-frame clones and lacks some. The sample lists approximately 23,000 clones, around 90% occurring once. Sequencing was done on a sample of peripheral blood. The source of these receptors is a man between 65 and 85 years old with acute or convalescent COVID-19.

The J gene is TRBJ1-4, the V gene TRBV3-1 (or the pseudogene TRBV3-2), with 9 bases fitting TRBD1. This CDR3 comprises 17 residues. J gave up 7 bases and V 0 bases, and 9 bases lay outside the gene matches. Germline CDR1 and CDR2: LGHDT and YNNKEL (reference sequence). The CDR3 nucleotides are TGTGCCAGCAGCCAAGAATCCCCGGGACAGGGCTCTGAAAAACTGTTTTTT. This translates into CASSQESPGQGSEKLFF.

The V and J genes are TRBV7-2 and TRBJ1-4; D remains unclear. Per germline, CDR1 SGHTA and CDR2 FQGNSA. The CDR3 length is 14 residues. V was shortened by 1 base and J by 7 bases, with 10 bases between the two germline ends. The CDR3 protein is CASSLVLPGEKLFF. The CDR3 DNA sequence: TGTGCCAGCAGCTTAGTCCTTCCCGGTGAAAAACTGTTTTTT.

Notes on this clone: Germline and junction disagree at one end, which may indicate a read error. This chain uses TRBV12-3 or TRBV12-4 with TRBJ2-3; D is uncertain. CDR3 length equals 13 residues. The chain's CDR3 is CASSLRQTDEKIF. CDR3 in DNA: TGTGCCAGCAGTCTTAGACAAACCGACGAAAAAATATTT.

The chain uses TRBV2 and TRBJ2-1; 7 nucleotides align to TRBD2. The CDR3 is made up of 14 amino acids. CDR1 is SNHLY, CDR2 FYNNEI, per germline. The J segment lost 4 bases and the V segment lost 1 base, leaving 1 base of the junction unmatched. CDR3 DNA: TGTGCCAGCAGTGAAGGGACTAGTTACAATGAGCAGTTCTTC. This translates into CASSEGTSYNEQFF. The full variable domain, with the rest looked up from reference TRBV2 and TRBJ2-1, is EPEVTQTPSHQVTQMGQEVILRCVPISNHLYFYWYRQILGQKVEFLVSFYNNEISEKSEIFDDQFSVERPDGSNFTLKIRSTKLEDSAMYFCASSEGTSYNEQFFGPGTRLTVL.

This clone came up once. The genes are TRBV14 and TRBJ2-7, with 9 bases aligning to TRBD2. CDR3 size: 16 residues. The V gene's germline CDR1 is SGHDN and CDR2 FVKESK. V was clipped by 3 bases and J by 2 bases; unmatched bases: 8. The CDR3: CASSHMTSGSPYEQYF. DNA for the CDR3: TGTGCCAGCAGCCACATGACTAGCGGATCTCCCTACGAGCAGTACTTC.

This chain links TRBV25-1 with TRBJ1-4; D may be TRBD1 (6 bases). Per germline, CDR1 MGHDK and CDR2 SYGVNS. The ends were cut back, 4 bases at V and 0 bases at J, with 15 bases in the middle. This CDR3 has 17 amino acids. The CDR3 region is CASSAGTHVATNEKLFF. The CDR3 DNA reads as TGTGCCAGCAGTGCCGGGACACACGTTGCAACTAATGAAAAACTGTTTTTT.

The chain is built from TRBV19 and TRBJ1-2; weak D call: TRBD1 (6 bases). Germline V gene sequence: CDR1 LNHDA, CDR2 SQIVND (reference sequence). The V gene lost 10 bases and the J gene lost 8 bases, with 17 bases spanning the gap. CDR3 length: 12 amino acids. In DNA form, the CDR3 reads TGTGCCACTTCGGGGGGCGCCCGGGGCTACACCTTC. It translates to CATSGGARGYTF.

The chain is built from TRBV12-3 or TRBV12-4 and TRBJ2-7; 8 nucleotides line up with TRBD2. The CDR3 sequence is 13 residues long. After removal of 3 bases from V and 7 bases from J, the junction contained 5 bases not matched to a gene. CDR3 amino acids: CASSLAAGDEQYF. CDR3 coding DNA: TGTGCCAGCAGTTTGGCAGCGGGAGATGAGCAGTACTTC.

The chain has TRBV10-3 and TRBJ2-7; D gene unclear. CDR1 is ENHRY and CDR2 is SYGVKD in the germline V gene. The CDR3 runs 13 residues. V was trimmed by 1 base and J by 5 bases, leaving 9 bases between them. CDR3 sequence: CAISEFGGDEQYF. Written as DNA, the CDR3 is TGTGCCATCAGTGAGTTTGGCGGCGACGAGCAGTACTTC.

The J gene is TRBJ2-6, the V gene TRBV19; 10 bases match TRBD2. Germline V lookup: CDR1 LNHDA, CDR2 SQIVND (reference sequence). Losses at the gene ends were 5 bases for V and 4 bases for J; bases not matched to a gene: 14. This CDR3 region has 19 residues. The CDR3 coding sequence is TGTGCCAGTAGTTCCCACTCTAGCGGGAGTTCTTCGGGGGCCAACGTCCTGACTTTC. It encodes CASSSHSSGSSSGANVLTF. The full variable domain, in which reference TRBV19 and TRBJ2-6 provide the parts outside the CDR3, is DGGITQSPKYLFRKEGQNVTLSCEQNLNHDAMYWYRQDPGQGLRLIYYSQIVNDFQKGDIAEGYSVSREKKESFPLTVTSAQKNPTAFYLCASSSHSSGSSSGANVLTFGAGSRLTVL.

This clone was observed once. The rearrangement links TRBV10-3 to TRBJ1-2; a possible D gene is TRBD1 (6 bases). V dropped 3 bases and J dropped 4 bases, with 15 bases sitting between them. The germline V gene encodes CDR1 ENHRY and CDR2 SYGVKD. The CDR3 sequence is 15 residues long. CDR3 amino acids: CAISDTPGVSYGYTF. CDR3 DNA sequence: TGTGCCATCAGTGATACCCCAGGGGTGAGCTATGGCTACACCTTC.